This passage covers 5 T cell receptor beta chains from one sample sequenced in a study of T cell repertoires in cytomegalovirus infection. TCRdb reanalysed the reads using MiXCR and keeps one entry per CDR3 protein. The sample carries 500,000 or so distinct CDR3 sequences, approximately 15% recorded once. Sequences were obtained from CD8+ T cells from PBMCs. These receptors all come from a human donor in good health (CMV status not recorded). Some clones in this sample may be carry-over from other donors' samples.

V gene TRBV2 combines with J gene TRBJ1-1; 9 nucleotides line up with TRBD1. The germline CDR1 and CDR2 sequences are SNHLY and FYNNEI. The CDR3 length is 13 residues. Trimming cost V 11 bases and J 1 base; bases outside gene matches: 5. DNA of the CDR3: TGTGCCGGGACAGGGCCCGAGAACACTGAAGCTTTCTTT. Translation gives CAGTGPENTEAFF.

The sample holds a few counts of this clonotype. CDR3 in DNA: TGTGCCAGCAGTTACGGTTTAAGCACTGAAGCTTTCTTT. Its protein is CASSYGLSTEAFF. The rearrangement joins TRBV6-5 to TRBJ1-1, with D hard to call. This CDR3 is 13 amino acids long. Per germline, CDR1 MNHEY and CDR2 SVGAGI. Trimming left V 2 bases short and J 4 bases short, with 8 bases between.

In its sample, this clonotype was seen many times. The chain carries TRBV10-3 and TRBJ2-7, with 10 bases lining up with TRBD2. The CDR3 extends over 15 amino acids. Germline assignment: CDR1 ENHRY and CDR2 SYGVKD. With 2 bases clipped from V and 4 bases from J, the junction kept 5 bases outside the gene matches. CDR3 loop: CAISEAASGGYEQYF. In DNA form, the CDR3 reads TGTGCCATCAGTGAGGCGGCTAGCGGGGGTTACGAGCAGTACTTC.

The chain combines TRBV7-6 with TRBJ2-7, with 10 bases aligning to TRBD2. V lost 5 bases, J lost 2 bases, and 3 bases stayed unmatched. The CDR3 sequence is 14 residues long. The germline V gene encodes CDR1 SGHVS and CDR2 FNYEAQ. The CDR3: CASSRSGRTYEQYF. The CDR3 DNA is TGTGCCAGCAGCCGTAGCGGGAGGACCTACGAGCAGTACTTC.

The sample holds many counts of this clonotype. The rearrangement uses TRBV7-3 and TRBJ2-2; 7 nucleotides match TRBD2. J gave up 2 bases and V 11 bases, and 8 bases lay outside the gene matches. Germline CDR1 SGHTA, CDR2 FQGTGA. The CDR3 totals 14 residues. The CDR3 loop reads CASSGGLNTGELFF. The CDR3 nucleotides read TGTGCCTCTAGCGGAGGATTAAACACCGGGGAGCTGTTTTTT.